This TCR beta chain is drawn from a study of human T cells and chemical hapten exposure. Overall study results and limits: Expanded TCRs showed more large CDR3 clusters than pre-sensitization or healthy control sets.

As concerns this clonotype: What it binds is unknown.

Indicated time point: patch test 3, about 24 weeks after DPC sensitization. Treatment: therapeutic diphenylcyclopropenone sensitization with weekly scalp DPC. TCRdb used MiXCR to reprocess the RACE reads, holding one entry per CDR3 protein. The sample yields roughly 200,000 distinct CDR3 sequences, about 22% seen once. Sample: whole blood, taken in connection with sensitization to the hapten diphenylcyclopropenone (DPC). This clonotype was obtained from a middle-aged woman with alopecia areata. Some clones in this sample may be carry-over from other donors' samples.

CDR3 sequence reads: CASSLGAYTEAFF. CDR3 bases: TGTGCCAGCAGTTTAGGAGCCTACACTGAAGCTTTCTTT. The chain carries TRBV12-3 or TRBV12-4 and TRBJ1-1; D is unresolved. The CDR3 runs 13 residues. Trimming cost V 1 base and J 3 bases, with 6 bases left between them.